Listed below are T cell receptor beta chains from one sample, sequenced in a study of sequential checkpoint blockade in melanoma. TCRdb's table, derived via immunoSEQ multiplex PCR, lists solely in-frame clones and lacks some. The sample lists approximately 14,000 clones, roughly 82% occurring once. This sample comprised CD8+ T cells sorted from blood (inferred from file names), obtained from a patient given nivolumab and ipilimumab in sequence. The receptors originated from a human donor with melanoma. The CDR3 runs from the conserved cysteine through the conserved F or W. Each record gives: clone size, D gene, J gene, V gene, CDR3 protein. D genes are given only for firm matches. Some rows mark clone size as missing; the rest say once, few, many or name a class of expanded clone.

abundance: few; d_gene: -; j_gene: TRBJ2-7; v_gene: TRBV5-3; CDR3aa: CASSRGAGFYEQYF
abundance: -; d_gene: -; j_gene: TRBJ1-1; v_gene: TRBV4-1; CDR3aa: CASSQVPDEAFF
abundance: -; d_gene: -; j_gene: TRBJ2-7; v_gene: TRBV5-6; CDR3aa: CASSLWASYEQYF
abundance: -; d_gene: -; j_gene: TRBJ1-2; v_gene: TRBV7-2; CDR3aa: CASVGEGMEGYTF
abundance: -; d_gene: -; j_gene: TRBJ1-6; v_gene: TRBV28; CDR3aa: CASSLSRGSPLHF
abundance: -; d_gene: TRBD1; j_gene: -; v_gene: TRBV27; CDR3aa: CASRYTPGTVSEQYF
abundance: -; d_gene: TRBD1; j_gene: TRBJ1-6; v_gene: TRBV27; CDR3aa: CASSTLGQYNSPLHF
abundance: -; d_gene: -; j_gene: TRBJ1-6; v_gene: TRBV6-5; CDR3aa: CASSWSSYNSPLHF
abundance: -; d_gene: -; j_gene: TRBJ2-5; v_gene: TRBV10-3; CDR3aa: CAISESMGGGGQETQYF
abundance: -; d_gene: TRBD1; j_gene: TRBJ1-5; v_gene: TRBV6-5; CDR3aa: CASSPGAGGDQPQHF
abundance: few; d_gene: TRBD1; j_gene: TRBJ2-3; v_gene: TRBV7-9; CDR3aa: CASSRAGGQGDTQYF
abundance: few; d_gene: -; j_gene: TRBJ1-6; v_gene: TRBV19; CDR3aa: CASSIGASSYNSPLHF
abundance: -; d_gene: -; j_gene: TRBJ2-1; v_gene: TRBV11-2; CDR3aa: CASSLDRLGREQFF